These 32 T cell receptor beta chains were all obtained from the same sample, sequenced in a study of blood T cells in healthy people across ages. For the second PCR, which ran for roughly 7 to 11 cycles, a sample-barcoded 5' primer and a J-beta primer mix were used. TCRdb itself ran the 5' RACE reads through MiXCR, one entry per CDR3 protein. This repertoire shows hundreds of thousands of distinct CDR3 sequences, 40% to 45% found once; its top ten account for 20% to 25%. Input material: blood. The source of these receptors is a woman in her sixties in good health.

The chain links TRBV5-1 to TRBJ2-3, with 9 bases fitting TRBD1. Germline CDR1 is SGHRS and CDR2 is YFSETQ. Trimming at V came to 4 bases and at J to 3 bases, leaving 6 bases not matched to a gene. The length of the CDR3 is 15 residues. In nucleotides, the CDR3 is TGCGCCAGCAGCCTGATGACAGGGGGTACAGATACGCAGTATTTT. It yields the protein CASSLMTGGTDTQYF.

The V gene is TRBV3-1, the J gene TRBJ1-2; D is ambiguous. V was trimmed by 3 bases and J by 6 bases, leaving 11 bases between them. The CDR3 covers 13 residues. CDR1 and CDR2 (germline): LGHDT, YNNKEL (reference sequence). In nucleotides, the CDR3 is TGTGCCAGCAGCCAGGAGGGCTCGGATGGCTACACCTTC. Its protein is CASSQEGSDGYTF.

This chain uses TRBV3-1 with TRBJ2-7; D gene uncertain. The ends were cut back, 0 bases at V and 4 bases at J, with 13 bases in the middle. Germline V gene sequence: CDR1 LGHDT, CDR2 YNNKEL (reference sequence). The CDR3 extends over 15 amino acids. CDR3 residues: CASSQEYRPPYEQYF. CDR3 coding DNA: TGTGCCAGCAGCCAAGAATACCGTCCGCCGTACGAGCAGTACTTC.

This chain joins TRBV27 and TRBJ1-6; a possible D gene is TRBD1 (5 bases). The ends were cut back, 3 bases at V and 9 bases at J, with 12 bases in the middle. Germline CDR1 MNHEY, CDR2 SMNVEV (reference sequence). The CDR3 has 14 residues. DNA for the CDR3: TGTGCCAGCAGTTTGGGGGGAAAGGGTTCACCCCTCCACTTT. It yields the protein CASSLGGKGSPLHF.

The CDR3 coding sequence is TGTGCCAGCAGTTTAGTTCCTAGGGGGACGAACGAGCAGTTCTTC. Translating it yields CASSLVPRGTNEQFF. V is TRBV12-3 or TRBV12-4 and J is TRBJ2-1, with D perhaps TRBD1 (6 bases). The CDR3 spans 15 residues. V was cut by 1 base and J by 10 bases, with 17 bases left in between.

This chain uses TRBV18 with TRBJ2-5; TRBD2 matches 10 bases. CDR1 KGHSH and CDR2 LQKENI come from the germline V gene. This CDR3 is 16 amino acids long. The J segment lost 2 bases and the V segment lost 0 bases, leaving 3 bases of the junction unmatched. The chain's CDR3 is CASSPPSGRAQETQYF. The DNA for the CDR3 is TGTGCCAGCTCACCACCGAGCGGGAGGGCACAAGAGACCCAGTACTTC.

This clonotype has more than one count but fewer than ten. The J gene is TRBJ2-1, the V gene TRBV7-2; D unresolved. This CDR3 region has 12 residues. The ends were cut back, 3 bases at V and 4 bases at J, with 4 bases in the middle. Germline assignment: CDR1 SGHTA and CDR2 FQGNSA. The CDR3 loop is CASSFKYNEQFF. DNA for the CDR3: TGTGCCAGCAGCTTCAAATACAATGAGCAGTTCTTC.

This clonotype turned up a few times. The chain has TRBV13 and TRBJ2-3, with a possible D match to TRBD2 (5 bases). The germline CDR1 and CDR2 sequences are PRHDT and FYEKMQ (reference sequence). This CDR3 comprises 18 residues. Between the trimmed V and J ends, which lost 2 bases and 2 bases, there was a span of 20 bases. The CDR3 DNA follows: TGTGCCAGCAGCTTATTAGGTGAAGTGGGCGGACTCACAGATACGCAGTATTTT. This sequence encodes CASSLLGEVGGLTDTQYF.

J is TRBJ1-2 and V is TRBV4-2, with D unresolved. Germline CDR1 is LGHNA and CDR2 is YNFKEQ. The V and J ends lost 1 base and 4 bases respectively, with 13 bases between them. This CDR3 spans 15 amino acids. The CDR3 region has the DNA TGTGCCAGCAGCCAAGCAGCCAGCGGATCCTATGGCTACACCTTC. It specifies CASSQAASGSYGYTF.

The genes are TRBV3-1 and TRBJ2-7, with D perhaps TRBD1 (5 bases). This CDR3 region has 13 residues. CDR1 and CDR2 from the germline V gene are LGHDT and YNNKEL (reference sequence). The germline V and J ends were trimmed by 8 bases and 7 bases, with 18 bases remaining between them. CDR3 region: CASAVGAYNEQYF. The CDR3 nucleotides are TGTGCCAGCGCGGTAGGGGCTTACAATGAGCAGTACTTC.

The chain is built from TRBV9 and TRBJ1-3; tentative D call: TRBD1 (6 bases). This CDR3 contains 16 residues. V dropped 0 bases and J dropped 0 bases, with 10 bases sitting between them. Germline loops: CDR1 SGDLS, CDR2 YYNGEE. CDR3 sequence (DNA): TGTGCCAGCAGCGTAGAAGGGGGAAGCTCTGGAAACACCATATATTTT. The encoded protein is CASSVEGGSSGNTIYF. The full variable domain, completed using reference TRBV9 and TRBJ1-3, is DSGVTQTPKHLITATGQRVTLRCSPRSGDLSVYWYQQSLDQGLQFLIQYYNGEERAKGNILERFSAQQFPDLHSELNLSSLELGDSALYFCASSVEGGSSGNTIYFGEGSWLTVV.

The chain joins TRBV12-5 to TRBJ2-1, with 10 bases aligning to TRBD2. V dropped 7 bases and J dropped 5; count of bases not matched to a gene: 5. There are 14 residues in the CDR3. Per the germline V gene, CDR1 is LGHNT and CDR2 is FRNRAP. CDR3: CASEVAGGDNEQFF. The DNA for the CDR3 is TGTGCTAGTGAGGTAGCGGGGGGAGACAATGAGCAGTTCTTC. The variable domain in full, with the rest retrieved from reference TRBV12-5 and TRBJ2-1, is DARVTQTPRHKVTEMGQEVTMRCQPILGHNTVFWYRQTMMQGLELLAYFRNRAPLDDSGMPKDRFSAEMPDATLATLKIQPSEPRDSAVYFCASEVAGGDNEQFFGPGTRLTVL.

The chain is built from TRBV20-1 and TRBJ2-4; 12 nucleotides match TRBD2. The assigned J gene may be wrong: the sequence end matches TRBJ2-7 better. Per germline, CDR1 DFQATT and CDR2 SNEGSKA (reference sequence). The CDR3 covers 15 residues. DNA for the CDR3: TGCAGTGCTCAAGGGGCTAGCGGGAGGGCCCACGAGCAGTACTTC. This translates into CSAQGASGRAHEQYF.

This clonotype occurred a few times. The chain uses TRBV7-3 and TRBJ1-2; D is perhaps TRBD1 (6 bases). The germline V and J ends were trimmed by 11 bases and 6 bases, with 13 bases remaining between them. The CDR3 consists of 11 residues. CDR1 is SGHTA and CDR2 is FQGTGA in the germline V gene. CDR3 bases: TGTGCCGTCAGGGGCGGGAATGGCTACACCTTC. Residues: CAVRGGNGYTF.

This clonotype was detected a few times. The V gene is TRBV29-1, the J gene TRBJ2-7; TRBD2 agrees at 9 bases. The ends lost 4 bases at V and 2 bases at J; junction bases unmatched: 9. CDR1 and CDR2 (germline): SQVTM, ANQGSEA. The CDR3 is 15 amino acids. The CDR3 is CSVAGLAGPAYEQYF. In DNA form, the CDR3 reads TGCAGCGTTGCTGGGCTAGCGGGACCGGCCTACGAGCAGTACTTC.

The chain uses TRBV15 and TRBJ1-1, with D uncertain. CDR3 length: 12 residues. V lost 5 bases and J 7 bases, leaving 11 bases between the germline ends. Germline V gene lookup returns CDR1 LNHNV and CDR2 YYDKDF (reference sequence). CDR3 DNA sequence: TGTGCCACCAGCCGGGCCGGAGTTGAAGCTTTCTTT. Its translation: CATSRAGVEAFF.

With regard to this clonotype: Being one base from a much bigger clone, this may be a read error. This chain connects TRBV15 to TRBJ1-4, with 7 bases identical to TRBD1. This CDR3 contains 14 residues. V was clipped by 3 bases and J by 8 bases; unmatched bases: 6. Germline lookup yields CDR1 LNHNV and CDR2 YYDKDF (reference sequence). DNA for the CDR3: TGTGCCACCAGCAGGCGACAGGGACGCGAAAAACTGTTTTTT. Translation: CATSRRQGREKLFF.

The V gene is TRBV5-1, the J gene TRBJ2-5, with D hard to call. Looked up from germline, CDR1 is SGHRS and CDR2 is YFSETQ. V lost 4 bases and J 4 bases, leaving 8 bases between the germline ends. CDR3 length equals 12 residues. CDR3 in amino acids: CASSRLGETQYF. As DNA, the CDR3 is TGCGCCAGCAGCAGGCTCGGAGAGACCCAGTACTTC.

This clonotype was counted a few times. The chain employs TRBV7-2 and TRBJ2-2; D is uncertain. V lost 1 base and J lost 2, with 5 bases in between. This CDR3 is 14 amino acids long. Germline V gene sequence: CDR1 SGHTA, CDR2 FQGNSA. Written as DNA, the CDR3 is TGTGCCAGCAGCTTAGGGTTCAACACCGGGGAGCTGTTTTTT. This translates into CASSLGFNTGELFF.

This clonotype was seen more than once but under ten times. The chain carries TRBV12-3 or TRBV12-4 and TRBJ1-2; D gene uncertain. This CDR3 contains 15 residues. The ends were cut back, 5 bases at V and 8 bases at J, with 21 bases in the middle. The CDR3 reads CASSMSSTNTAGYTF. DNA of the CDR3: TGTGCCAGCAGTATGTCGTCGACAAATACGGCGGGCTACACCTTC.

The chain is built from TRBV28 and TRBJ2-1; 7 nucleotides align to TRBD2. Looked up from germline, CDR1 is MDHEN and CDR2 is SYDVKM. This CDR3 is built from 18 residues. V trimming: 4 bases; J trimming: 4 bases; junction bases outside the gene matches: 16. For the CDR3, the DNA is TGTGCCAGCAGTTCCCCCCTGATGGGGACGGGAGGTTACAATGAGCAGTTCTTC. Amino acids: CASSSPLMGTGGYNEQFF.

This clonotype was seen only a few times. The chain uses TRBV29-1 and TRBJ2-5; TRBD2 agrees at 15 bases. Germline V gene data show CDR1 as SQVTM and CDR2 as ANQGSEA. The CDR3 has 15 amino acids. V dropped 1 base and J dropped 11; count of bases not matched to a gene: 8. This CDR3 is CSVEGTSGRGGEQYF. CDR3 in DNA: TGCAGCGTTGAAGGGACTAGCGGGAGGGGGGGTGAGCAGTACTTC.

This clonotype was picked up one time. V usage is TRBV5-1 and J usage is TRBJ2-5; 12 bases are a match to TRBD2. Germline V CDR1 and CDR2: SGHRS, YFSETQ. CDR3 length equals 14 residues. V gave up 5 bases and J gave up 11 bases; unmatched junction bases: 10. CDR3 sequence reads: CASRGLAGNLEQYF. CDR3 bases: TGCGCCAGCAGAGGACTAGCGGGGAACCTGGAGCAGTACTTC.

V is TRBV2 and J is TRBJ2-7, with D tentatively TRBD1 (5 bases). The CDR3 consists of 15 residues. V gave up 5 bases and J gave up 3 bases, with 17 bases separating them. Germline CDR1 and CDR2: SNHLY and FYNNEI. The CDR3 DNA is TGTGCCAGCAGTCCTCCCAAGGGGTCGGTCTACGAGCAGTACTTC. Translated, it gives CASSPPKGSVYEQYF.

The J gene is TRBJ2-3, the V gene TRBV2; D ambiguous. V lost 5 bases and J lost 8, with 14 bases in between. Germline V lookup: CDR1 SNHLY, CDR2 FYNNEI. The CDR3 extends over 13 amino acids. The CDR3 protein is CASSQKGIPTQYF. CDR3 nucleotides: TGTGCCAGCAGTCAAAAGGGTATTCCTACGCAGTATTTT.

The chain is built from TRBV7-9 and TRBJ2-7, with TRBD1 matching 7 bases. Trimming cost V 5 bases and J 7 bases; bases outside gene matches: 8. Germline V lookup: CDR1 SEHNR, CDR2 FQNEAQ (reference sequence). The CDR3 is 13 residues long. The CDR3 region is CASSDKGGEEQYF. The CDR3 region has the DNA TGTGCCAGCAGCGACAAAGGGGGCGAAGAGCAGTACTTC.

The rearrangement links TRBV28 to TRBJ2-5, with 14 bases fitting TRBD2. The CDR3 runs to 17 residues. From germline, CDR1 is MDHEN and CDR2 SYDVKM. J was trimmed by 3 bases and V by 4 bases; bases with no gene match: 7. This CDR3 is CASSSGTSGSIEETQYF. Written as DNA, the CDR3 is TGTGCCAGCAGTTCTGGGACTAGCGGGAGCATAGAAGAGACCCAGTACTTC.

The gene calls are TRBV15 and TRBJ2-7; 9 nucleotides line up with TRBD2. V lost 1 base, J lost 3 bases, and 4 bases stayed unmatched. Germline CDR1 reads LNHNV; CDR2 reads YYDKDF (reference sequence). The CDR3 length is 15 residues. Here the CDR3 DNA reads TGTGCCACCAGCAGAGTTCCTAGCGGGGACTACGAGCAGTACTTC. Protein sequence: CATSRVPSGDYEQYF.

The rearrangement uses TRBV28 and TRBJ2-1; 7 bases align to TRBD2. V shed 7 bases and J 5 bases; nucleotides not matched to a gene: 20. Germline-derived CDR1 and CDR2 are MDHEN and SYDVKM. This CDR3 is 18 amino acids long. The CDR3 region is CASTAVRAAGENNNEQFF. CDR3 nucleotide sequence: TGTGCCAGCACCGCTGTGAGGGCGGCGGGAGAAAATAACAATGAGCAGTTCTTC.

This clonotype was seen many times. The gene calls are TRBV4-2 and TRBJ1-2; D is unclear. CDR3 length: 14 residues. V lost 1 base and J 5 bases, leaving 11 bases between the germline ends. CDR1 and CDR2 (germline): LGHNA, YNFKEQ. CDR3 region: CASSQGTGSYGYTF. CDR3 in DNA: TGTGCCAGCAGCCAAGGGACGGGCAGTTATGGCTACACCTTC.

The rearrangement uses TRBV9 and TRBJ2-1; 10 nucleotides align to TRBD2. Trimming took 4 bases from V and 3 from J; bases not matched to a gene: 4. The CDR3 consists of 15 residues. Germline V gene sequence: CDR1 SGDLS, CDR2 YYNGEE. The CDR3: CASSLLAGNYNEQFF. The CDR3 DNA reads as TGTGCCAGCAGCTTACTAGCGGGAAACTACAATGAGCAGTTCTTC.

This chain uses TRBV3-1 with TRBJ2-7; TRBD2 aligns across 8 bases. This CDR3 has 14 residues. V was pared by 4 bases and J by 2 bases, with 4 bases of the junction left unmatched. The germline gives CDR1 LGHDT, CDR2 YNNKEL (reference sequence). As DNA, the CDR3 is TGTGCCAGCAGCCTTCGCGGGGGGACCTACGAGCAGTACTTC. It codes for CASSLRGGTYEQYF.